This T cell receptor beta chain was captured by sequencing in a study of shared clonotypes between healthy human individuals. Assay: immunoSEQ multiplex PCR; the TCRdb copy retains only in-frame clones and omits some. The table shows 2 million or so clones, with 95% occurring only once. This clone was recorded once. The sequence was collected from a man aged 18-30 years in good health. The material sequenced was naive CD4+ T cells sorted from blood. The subset is: CD45RA+ positively selected.

The CDR3 bases are TGTGCCAGCAGTCCTACAGGGGTTCGAGAGACCCAGTACTTC. It codes for CASSPTGVRETQYF. V and J are TRBV2 and TRBJ2-5, with 7 nucleotides matching TRBD1. The trim removed 5 bases at V and 4 bases at J, leaving 7 bases unmatched. The CDR3 extends over 14 amino acids. Germline-derived CDR1 and CDR2 are SNHLY and FYNNEI.